A few counts support the clone carrying this T cell receptor (beta chain). At one end, the junction sequence differs from germline, possibly due to a read error. The CDR3 runs 17 residues. The germline gives CDR1 MNHEY, CDR2 SVGEGT. In the original analysis: Quantification of nucleated cells was approximated via reference gene primer amplification. Clones were sequenced by immunoSEQ multiplex PCR, and TCRdb holds only the in-frame ones, with some missing. The V and J calls and clone size are taken from that table; D and trimming were inferred from the DNA. This sample has 40,000 to 50,000 clones, with about nine tenths found just once. The entry originates in a study of blood T cell repertoires in COVID-19. Overall study: There were acute and convalescent COVID-19 samples, and they came from the United States, Italy and Spain. From T cells, B-cell-depleted T cells, or PBMCs came the material, which was cDNA or gDNA.

The sample comprised peripheral blood. This TCR derives from a man in his 70s with acute or convalescent COVID-19. The chain links TRBV6-2 or TRBV6-3 to TRBJ2-5; 9 nucleotides match TRBD1. The CDR3 reads CASSYLGDRALMETQYF. CDR3 nucleotides: TGTGCCAGCAGCTACTTGGGGGACAGGGCCCTTATGGAGACCCAGTACTTC.